The clone carrying this T cell receptor (beta chain) occurred once. Repertoires were generated with immunoSEQ multiplex PCR, while TCRdb's copy carries only in-frame clones and drops some. The table has roughly 15,000 clones, 55% to 65% seen once; the top ten hold under 3.5%. The sample originates from a study of neoadjuvant anti-PD-1 for oral cavity cancer. Cohort: HPV-negative, locally advanced oral cavity squamous cell carcinoma patients. No culture or expansion preceded analysis of these blood cells. Germline CDR1 is MNHEY and CDR2 is SVGAGI. V was trimmed by 1 base and J by 2 bases, leaving 5 bases between them. The CDR3 sequence is 13 residues long.

The V gene is TRBV6-5, the J gene TRBJ1-1; D is undetermined. Sample: PBMCs, taken before nivolumab (anti-PD-1) treatment. This TCR derives from a person between 40 and 85 years old with oral cavity squamous cell carcinoma. CDR3: CASSYWGNTEAFF. DNA of the CDR3: TGTGCCAGCAGTTACTGGGGAAACACTGAAGCTTTCTTT.